The subject of this entry is one TCR beta chain. Its antigen is undetermined. Vbeta (60) and Jbeta (13) primers were used in the PCR. Profiled with immunoSEQ multiplex PCR; TCRdb holds only in-frame clones, not every one. The sample records about 98,000 clones, around 80% being singletons. Germline trimming cut 7 bases from V and 0 bases from J; bases unmatched to any gene: 5. Looked up from germline, CDR1 is ENHRY and CDR2 is SYGVKD. The CDR3 is 14 residues long. The data were taken from a study of cytomegalovirus exposure and HLA in healthy donors. Findings of the study overall: The study dropped some indistinguishable V segments, TRBV6-2 and TRBV6-3 among them. The study designated fewer than 200 TCR beta chains cytomegalovirus-associated. Three CMV-associated chains were confirmed in vitro to be specific for CMV antigens. Later analysis identified a missense DCLRE1C variant that was linked to TCR beta V- and J-gene trimming.

Material: PBMCs. This receptor was identified in a man aged 40-55 years in good health and CMV-seronegative. The rearrangement joins TRBV10-3 to TRBJ1-2, with TRBD1 matching over 7 bases. CDR3 in DNA: TGTGCCATCAACCGGGACAGCGCTAACTATGGCTACACCTTC. It is translated as CAINRDSANYGYTF.